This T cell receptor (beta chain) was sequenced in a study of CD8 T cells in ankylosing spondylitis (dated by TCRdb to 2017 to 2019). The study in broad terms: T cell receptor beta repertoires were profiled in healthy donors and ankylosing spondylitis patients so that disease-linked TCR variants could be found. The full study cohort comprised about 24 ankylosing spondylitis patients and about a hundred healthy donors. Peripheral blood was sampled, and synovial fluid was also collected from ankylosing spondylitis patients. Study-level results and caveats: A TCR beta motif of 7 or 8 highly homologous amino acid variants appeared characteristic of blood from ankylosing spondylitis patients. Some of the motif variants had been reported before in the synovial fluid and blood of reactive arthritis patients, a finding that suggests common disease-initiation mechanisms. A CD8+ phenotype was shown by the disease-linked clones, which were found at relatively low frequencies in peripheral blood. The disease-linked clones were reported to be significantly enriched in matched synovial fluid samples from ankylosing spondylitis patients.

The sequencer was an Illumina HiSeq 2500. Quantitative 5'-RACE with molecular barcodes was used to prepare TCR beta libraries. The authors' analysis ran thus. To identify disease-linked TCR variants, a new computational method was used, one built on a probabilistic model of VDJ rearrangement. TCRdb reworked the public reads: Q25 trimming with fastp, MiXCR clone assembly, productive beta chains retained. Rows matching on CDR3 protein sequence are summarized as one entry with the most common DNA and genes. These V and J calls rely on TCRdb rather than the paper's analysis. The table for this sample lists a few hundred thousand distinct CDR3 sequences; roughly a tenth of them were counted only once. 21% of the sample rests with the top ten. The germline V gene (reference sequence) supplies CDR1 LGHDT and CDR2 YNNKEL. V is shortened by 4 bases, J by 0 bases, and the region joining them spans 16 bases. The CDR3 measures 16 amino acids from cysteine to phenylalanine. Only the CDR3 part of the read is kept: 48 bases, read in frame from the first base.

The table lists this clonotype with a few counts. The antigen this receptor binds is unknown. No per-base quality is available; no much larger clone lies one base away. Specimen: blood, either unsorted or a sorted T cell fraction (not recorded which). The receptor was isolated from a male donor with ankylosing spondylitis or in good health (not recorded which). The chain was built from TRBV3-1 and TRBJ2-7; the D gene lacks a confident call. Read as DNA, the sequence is TGTGCCAGCAGCCTCGAAAGGAAGACGAACTCCTACGAGCAGTACTTC. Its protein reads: CASSLERKTNSYEQYF.